This TCR beta chain derives from a study of OX40 agonist ivuxolimab in advanced cancers. Overall study: An agonistic human IgG2 monoclonal antibody against OX40 (CD134) was given.

Study-wide results and limits: The 0.1-3.0 mg/kg partial responders had among the lowest clonal expansion. Some nonresponders additionally presented with little normalized T-cell clonal expansion.

Comments on this clone: Its target is unknown.

Produced via immunoSEQ multiplex PCR; TCRdb's table is partial and in-frame only. The data hold about 62,000 clones, with 81% observed a single time. Losses at the gene ends were 0 bases for V and 5 bases for J; bases not matched to a gene: 7. The germline V gene encodes CDR1 MGHRA and CDR2 YSYEKL. The CDR3 extends over 18 amino acids. The sequencing here drew on CD4+ or CD8+ T cells sorted from blood, taken in a trial of the OX40 agonist ivuxolimab. The chain recombines TRBV4-1 with TRBJ2-2, with 12 bases lining up with TRBD1. The receptor was derived from an adult with an advanced solid tumor such as melanoma, head and neck, liver or kidney cancer. The CDR3 spells CASSQDSGQGAQTGELFF. Written as DNA, the CDR3 is TGCGCCAGCAGCCAAGATTCGGGACAGGGGGCGCAAACCGGGGAGCTGTTTTTT.